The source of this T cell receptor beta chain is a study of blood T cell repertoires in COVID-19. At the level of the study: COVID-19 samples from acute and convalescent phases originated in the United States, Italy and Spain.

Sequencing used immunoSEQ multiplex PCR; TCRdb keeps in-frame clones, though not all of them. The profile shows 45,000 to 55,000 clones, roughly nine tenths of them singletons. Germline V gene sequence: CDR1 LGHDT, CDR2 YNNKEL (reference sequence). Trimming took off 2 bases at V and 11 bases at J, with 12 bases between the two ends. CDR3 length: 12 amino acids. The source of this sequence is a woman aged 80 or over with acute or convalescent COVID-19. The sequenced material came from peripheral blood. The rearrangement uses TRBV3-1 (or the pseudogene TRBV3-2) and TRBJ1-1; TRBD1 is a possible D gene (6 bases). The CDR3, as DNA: TGTGCCAGCAGCCAATACGGGCAGGGGGCTTTCTTT. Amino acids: CASSQYGQGAFF.